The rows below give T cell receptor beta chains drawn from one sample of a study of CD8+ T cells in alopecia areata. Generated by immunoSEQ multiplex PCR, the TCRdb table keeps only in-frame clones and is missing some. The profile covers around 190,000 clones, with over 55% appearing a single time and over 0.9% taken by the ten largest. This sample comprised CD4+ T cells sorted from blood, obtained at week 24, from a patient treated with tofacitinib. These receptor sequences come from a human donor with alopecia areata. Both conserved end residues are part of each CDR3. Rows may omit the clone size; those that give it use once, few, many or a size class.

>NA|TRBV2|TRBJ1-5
CASGETGVSNQPQHF
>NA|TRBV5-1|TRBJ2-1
CASSLKGDNEQFF
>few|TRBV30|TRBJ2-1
CAWRWGQGRDEQFF
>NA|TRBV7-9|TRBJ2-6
CASSLIAGSGANVLTF
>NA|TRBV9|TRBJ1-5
CASSGGQPQHF
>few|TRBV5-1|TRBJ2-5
CASSLDRGLETQYF
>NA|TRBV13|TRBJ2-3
CASSYLAVTQYF
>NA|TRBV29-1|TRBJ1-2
CSTRSSGYGYTF
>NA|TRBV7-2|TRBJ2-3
CASSLKTSGGRGDTQYF
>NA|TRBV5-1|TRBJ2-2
CASSFLRAGNTGELFF
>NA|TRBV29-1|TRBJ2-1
CSVTGVSYNEQFF
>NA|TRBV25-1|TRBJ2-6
CASSELRSGANVLTF
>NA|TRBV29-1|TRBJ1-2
CSVVPPPHYGYTF
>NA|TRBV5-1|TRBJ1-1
CASSLAEHGKNTEAFF
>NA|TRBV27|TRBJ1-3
CASSLTYTAGNTIYF
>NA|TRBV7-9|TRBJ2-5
CASSSGMYQETQYF
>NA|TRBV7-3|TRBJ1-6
CASSSFGTGSPLHF